A selection of T cell receptor beta chains follows, all from one sample in a study of control samples from healthy donors and cancer patients. The repertoire was sequenced with immunoSEQ multiplex PCR; TCRdb's copy has only in-frame clones and lacks some. This table has 120,000 or so clones, 85% to 95% appearing once. The specimen was PBMCs. These receptors were collected from a man at least 80 years old with head and neck cancer. The conserved cysteine and the conserved F or W are not part of the CDR3 here.

CDR3	J	V	length
ASSSGTGDEKLF	TRBJ1-4	TRBV19	12
ASSGIVVGGATEAF	TRBJ1-1	TRBV10-1	14
ASSRRGEQY	TRBJ2-7	TRBV7-2	9
ASRPGPGEAPGNTIY	TRBJ1-3	TRBV2	15
ASSITGLNTGELF	TRBJ2-2	TRBV9	13
ASSRGPSGGATDTQY	TRBJ2-3	TRBV3-1/TRBV3-2	15
ASSSPLREGHF	TRBJ2-1	TRBV7-9	11
ASSQGLAGKFDSYEQY	TRBJ2-7	TRBV4-1	16
ASSAPRDRGETQY	TRBJ2-5	TRBV5-4	13
ASSYSEGNQPQH	TRBJ1-5	TRBV6-6	12
AWSLGGTSRNIQY	TRBJ2-4	TRBV30	13
ASSLGEGQETQY	TRBJ2-5	TRBV5-1	12
ARSLGGFGRAKPYEQF	TRBJ2-1	TRBV7-5	16
ASSTYSGANVLT	TRBJ2-6	TRBV19	12
ASSLANVNEKLF	TRBJ1-4	TRBV7-9	12
ASIAAAHRNGYT	TRBJ1-2	TRBV5-4	12
ASSLGVLSYEQY	TRBJ2-7	TRBV7-2	12
ASSSSVSTEAF	TRBJ1-1	TRBV7-6	11
ASSSGSGANVLT	TRBJ2-6	TRBV28	12
ASSQGRQGPGGGYT	TRBJ1-2	TRBV14	14
AWSVMDRWSYEQY	TRBJ2-7	TRBV30	13
ATPAVTH	TRBJ1-5	TRBV9	7
ASRRADVHGNEQF	TRBJ2-1	TRBV3-1/TRBV3-2	13
ASSVSGLEYNEQF	TRBJ2-1	TRBV6-4	13
ASSSDMTKGNTIY	TRBJ1-3	TRBV5-4	13
ASSAGLAVTYEQY	TRBJ2-7	TRBV19	13
ASSLVAGAEAF	TRBJ1-1	TRBV5-4	11
ASSGGALSYEQY	TRBJ2-7	TRBV2	12
AWSTAVPSNSPLH	TRBJ1-6	TRBV30	13
ASSLPSGGASETQY	TRBJ2-5	TRBV5-4	14
ASREGREGTQY	TRBJ2-5	TRBV2	11
ASSPRTSGGLYNEQF	TRBJ2-1	TRBV3-1/TRBV3-2	15